This entry features one T cell receptor (beta chain) sequence. The sample originates from a study of blood T cell repertoires in COVID-19. CDR3 length: 17 residues. CDR1 SGHTA and CDR2 FQGTGA come from the germline V gene. V lost 5 bases to trimming and J lost 0 bases, with 14 bases between them. Seattle cases were enrolled at active infection and followed longitudinally. Using immunoSEQ multiplex PCR, the repertoire was profiled, and TCRdb retains in-frame clones only, with some absent. The sample holds over 60,000 clones, about 84% seen once. This chain uses TRBV7-3 with TRBJ2-6, with D possibly being TRBD1 (7 bases). The receptor was derived from a man in his forties or fifties with COVID-19, enrolled during active disease. Sequenced sample: peripheral blood. As DNA, the CDR3 is TGTGCCAGCAGCCCCCGACAGGGACTCTCTGGGGCCAACGTCCTGACTTTC. Translation: CASSPRQGLSGANVLTF. The full variable domain, rest sourced from reference TRBV7-3 and TRBJ2-6, is GAGVSQTPSNKVTEKGKYVELRCDPISGHTALYWYRQSLGQGPEFLIYFQGTGAADDSGLPNDRFFAVRPEGSVSTLKIQRTERGDSAVYLCASSPRQGLSGANVLTFGAGSRLTVL.